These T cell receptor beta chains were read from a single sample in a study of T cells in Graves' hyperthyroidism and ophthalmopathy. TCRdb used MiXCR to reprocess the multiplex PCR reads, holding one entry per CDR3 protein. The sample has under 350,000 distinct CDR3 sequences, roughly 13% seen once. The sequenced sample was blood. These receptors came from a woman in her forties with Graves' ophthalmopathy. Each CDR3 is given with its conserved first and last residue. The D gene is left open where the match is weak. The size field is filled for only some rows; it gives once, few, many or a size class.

CDR3: CATAGVGGELFF; DNA: TGTGCCACAGCTGGAGTCGGCGGGGAGCTGTTTTTT; J: TRBJ2-2; V: TRBV27; D: .; size: .
CDR3: CASSTPGPRGTDTQYF; DNA: TGTGCCAGCAGCACACCGGGACCCCGGGGCACAGATACGCAGTATTTT; J: TRBJ2-3; V: TRBV7-9; D: .; size: .
CDR3: CSVEFVKGTQYF; DNA: TGCAGCGTTGAATTTGTTAAGGGTACGCAGTATTTT; J: TRBJ2-3; V: TRBV29-1; D: .; size: many
CDR3: CSAPGQGLVGEQFF; DNA: TGCAGTGCCCCCGGCCAAGGTTTAGTGGGTGAGCAGTTCTTC; J: TRBJ2-1; V: TRBV20-1; D: .; size: .
CDR3: CSARDSAGTSGGGDYNEQFF; DNA: TGCAGTGCTAGAGATTCCGCCGGGACTAGCGGGGGGGGGGACTACAATGAGCAGTTCTTC; J: TRBJ2-1; V: TRBV20-1; D: TRBD2; size: few
CDR3: CASSSSLWETQYF; DNA: TGTGCCAGCAGTTCAAGTTTATGGGAGACCCAGTACTTC; J: TRBJ2-5; V: TRBV12-3/TRBV12-4; D: .; size: many
CDR3: CASSYLGAETQYF; DNA: TGTGCCAGCAGTTACTTGGGGGCGGAGACCCAGTACTTC; J: TRBJ2-5; V: TRBV6-6; D: .; size: many
CDR3: CASSPGDFQETQYF; DNA: TGCGCCAGCAGCCCAGGAGACTTCCAAGAGACCCAGTACTTC; J: TRBJ2-5; V: TRBV4-1; D: .; size: .
CDR3: CASGRQADYGYTF; DNA: TGTGCCAGCGGTCGACAGGCTGACTATGGCTACACCTTC; J: TRBJ1-2; V: TRBV5-4; D: .; size: few
CDR3: CASSQVRGSGTDTQYF; DNA: TGTGCCAGCAGCCAAGTACGAGGGTCAGGCACAGATACGCAGTATTTT; J: TRBJ2-3; V: TRBV14; D: .; size: .
CDR3: CASSFTGLYEQYF; DNA: TGCGCCAGCAGCTTTACGGGGCTCTACGAGCAGTACTTC; J: TRBJ2-7; V: TRBV5-1; D: .; size: many
CDR3: CAISGPTGREAFF; DNA: TGTGCCATCAGTGGCCCGACAGGGCGTGAAGCTTTCTTT; J: TRBJ1-1; V: TRBV10-3; D: TRBD1; size: few
CDR3: CASSKGDHPYGYTF; DNA: TGTGCCAGCAGTAAAGGGGACCATCCCTATGGCTACACCTTC; J: TRBJ1-2; V: TRBV25-1; D: .; size: many
CDR3: CASSYSISTNYGYTF; DNA: TGTGCCAGCAGTTACTCGATCTCTACTAACTATGGCTACACCTTC; J: TRBJ1-2; V: TRBV6-5; D: .; size: many
CDR3: CASSTQGTGYNEQFF; DNA: TGTGCCAGCAGTACGCAGGGGACAGGGTACAATGAGCAGTTCTTC; J: TRBJ2-1; V: TRBV28; D: TRBD1; size: many
CDR3: CSARPGQTTGGNEQFF; DNA: TGCAGTGCTAGACCGGGGCAGACCACCGGGGGCAATGAGCAGTTCTTC; J: TRBJ2-1; V: TRBV20-1; D: .; size: many
CDR3: CASGLVGGSEQFF; DNA: TGTGCCAGCGGCTTGGTAGGAGGGAGTGAGCAGTTCTTC; J: TRBJ2-1; V: TRBV5-6; D: .; size: .
CDR3: CASTISSPSGELFF; DNA: TGTGCCAGCACCATCTCCTCGCCAAGCGGGGAGCTGTTTTTT; J: TRBJ2-2; V: TRBV27; D: .; size: .
CDR3: CSAIPNLRLAGGQVAADTQYF; DNA: TGCAGTGCTATACCCAACCTCCGACTAGCGGGAGGGCAAGTGGCCGCAGATACGCAGTATTTT; J: TRBJ2-3; V: TRBV20-1; D: TRBD2; size: many
CDR3: CASSLGTGGITFYGYTF; DNA: TGTGCCAGCAGCCTCGGGACAGGGGGCATCACGTTCTATGGCTACACCTTC; J: TRBJ1-2; V: TRBV12-3/TRBV12-4; D: TRBD1; size: many
CDR3: CASSLAGINEKLFF; DNA: TGTGCCAGCAGTTTAGCTGGAATTAATGAAAAACTGTTTTTT; J: TRBJ1-4; V: TRBV27; D: .; size: many
CDR3: CASSLNNEQYF; DNA: TGTGCCAGCAGCTTGAATAACGAGCAGTACTTC; J: TRBJ2-7; V: TRBV11-2; D: .; size: many
CDR3: CASSPSDRGHTDTQYF; DNA: TGTGCCAGCAGCCCGTCCGATCGGGGCCACACAGATACGCAGTATTTT; J: TRBJ2-3; V: TRBV13; D: .; size: many
CDR3: CASSLAAGTGALKNIQYF; DNA: TGCGCCAGCAGCCTAGCAGCCGGGACAGGGGCCCTCAAAAACATTCAGTACTTC; J: TRBJ2-4; V: TRBV2; D: TRBD1; size: .
CDR3: CASSHLPGTDNEQFF; DNA: TGTGCCAGCAGCCATCTCCCCGGGACAGACAATGAGCAGTTCTTC; J: TRBJ2-1; V: TRBV9; D: TRBD1; size: .
CDR3: CSARVLAGRGGPQETQYF; DNA: TGCAGTGCTAGGGTCCTAGCGGGACGAGGGGGCCCCCAAGAGACCCAGTACTTC; J: TRBJ2-5; V: TRBV20-1; D: TRBD2; size: many
CDR3: CASRMGQGANYGYTF; DNA: TGTGCCAGCAGGATGGGACAGGGGGCTAACTATGGCTACACCTTC; J: TRBJ1-2; V: TRBV6-1; D: TRBD1; size: many
CDR3: CSAMYPDHEKLFF; DNA: TGCAGTGCTATGTATCCCGACCACGAAAAACTGTTTTTT; J: TRBJ1-4; V: TRBV20-1; D: .; size: many
CDR3: CAISSSGGANEQFF; DNA: TGTGCCATCAGTTCTAGCGGGGGGGCCAATGAGCAGTTCTTC; J: TRBJ2-1; V: TRBV10-3; D: TRBD2; size: many
CDR3: CAISNPDSGRTYEQYF; DNA: TGTGCCATCAGCAACCCAGACAGTGGACGGACCTACGAGCAGTACTTC; J: TRBJ2-7; V: TRBV10-3; D: .; size: many
CDR3: CASITSREGWKNGYTF; DNA: TGTGCCAGCATCACCTCGAGGGAGGGATGGAAAAATGGCTACACCTTC; J: TRBJ1-2; V: TRBV28; D: .; size: many
CDR3: CASRGLAESSSYNEQFF; DNA: TGCGCCAGCAGAGGACTAGCGGAATCGAGCTCCTACAATGAGCAGTTCTTC; J: TRBJ2-1; V: TRBV10-2; D: TRBD2; size: many
CDR3: CASSLSSKPYNSPLHF; DNA: TGTGCCAGCAGTTTATCCTCGAAACCCTATAATTCACCCCTCCACTTT; J: TRBJ1-6; V: TRBV27; D: .; size: many
CDR3: CAISDLVTGYTGELFF; DNA: TGTGCCATCAGTGATCTTGTGACAGGATACACCGGGGAGCTGTTTTTT; J: TRBJ2-2; V: TRBV10-3; D: .; size: .
CDR3: CASSLFPWTALSGANVLTF; DNA: TGTGCCAGCAGCTTATTCCCGTGGACGGCCCTCTCTGGGGCCAACGTCCTGACTTTC; J: TRBJ2-6; V: TRBV7-6; D: .; size: few
CDR3: CASRYREAGAGELFF; DNA: TGCGCCAGCAGGTACAGGGAGGCAGGCGCCGGGGAGCTGTTTTTT; J: TRBJ2-2; V: TRBV4-1; D: .; size: few
CDR3: CASSQPRGYGYTF; DNA: TGTGCCAGCAGCCAACCCAGGGGCTATGGCTACACCTTC; J: TRBJ1-2; V: TRBV3-1; D: .; size: many
CDR3: CASQPGPYGNTEAFF; DNA: TGTGCCAGCCAACCCGGGCCTTATGGGAACACTGAAGCTTTCTTT; J: TRBJ1-1; V: TRBV11-2; D: .; size: many
CDR3: CASSFAPWGNQPQHF; DNA: TGTGCCAGCAGTTTCGCACCTTGGGGTAATCAGCCCCAGCATTTT; J: TRBJ1-5; V: TRBV27; D: .; size: few
CDR3: CAGDRGLGEQYF; DNA: TGTGCCGGGGACAGGGGACTTGGCGAGCAGTACTTC; J: TRBJ2-7; V: TRBV30; D: TRBD1; size: .
CDR3: CASRSPQGAGYEQYF; DNA: TGTGCCAGCAGGTCACCCCAGGGGGCGGGGTACGAGCAGTACTTC; J: TRBJ2-7; V: TRBV6-1; D: TRBD1; size: many
CDR3: CASSLFAGSEAKNIQYF; DNA: TGTGCCAGCAGCCTCTTCGCCGGCAGTGAGGCCAAAAACATTCAGTACTTC; J: TRBJ2-4; V: TRBV6-2/TRBV6-3; D: .; size: few
CDR3: CASSRRTVSYEQYF; DNA: TGTGCCAGCAGCCGAAGAACCGTCTCCTACGAGCAGTACTTC; J: TRBJ2-7; V: TRBV3-1; D: .; size: many
CDR3: CAISGGGHYGYTF; DNA: TGTGCCATCAGTGGAGGGGGCCACTATGGCTACACCTTC; J: TRBJ1-2; V: TRBV10-3; D: TRBD1; size: many
CDR3: CASSQDGGVEQFF; DNA: TGCGCCAGCAGCCAAGACGGGGGGGTCGAGCAGTTCTTC; J: TRBJ2-1; V: TRBV4-1; D: TRBD2; size: .
CDR3: CASRTQTDSGTQYF; DNA: TGTGCCAGCAGAACCCAGACAGATTCGGGTACGCAGTATTTT; J: TRBJ2-3; V: TRBV6-1; D: .; size: many
CDR3: CASSPFSWSNNEQFF; DNA: TGTGCCAGCTCACCTTTTAGTTGGAGTAACAATGAGCAGTTCTTC; J: TRBJ2-1; V: TRBV18; D: .; size: few
CDR3: CSARLAGAIDTQYF; DNA: TGCAGTGCCAGACTAGCGGGAGCCATAGATACGCAGTATTTT; J: TRBJ2-3; V: TRBV20-1; D: TRBD2; size: few
CDR3: CASSSVPRGQQHF; DNA: TGTGCCAGTAGTTCCGTGCCTAGGGGACAGCAGCATTTT; J: TRBJ1-5; V: TRBV19; D: TRBD1; size: .
CDR3: CSARVAGKSDGYTF; DNA: TGCAGTGCTAGAGTCGCAGGGAAAAGCGATGGCTACACCTTC; J: TRBJ1-2; V: TRBV20-1; D: .; size: few
CDR3: CASSFPGARTEAFF; DNA: TGTGCCAGCAGTTTTCCGGGTGCGCGGACTGAAGCTTTCTTT; J: TRBJ1-1; V: TRBV28; D: .; size: many
CDR3: CASSPTLATEAFF; DNA: TGTGCCAGCAGTCCCACATTAGCCACTGAAGCTTTCTTT; J: TRBJ1-1; V: TRBV12-3/TRBV12-4; D: .; size: many
CDR3: CASMRGRFHTEAFF; DNA: TGTGCCAGCATGAGGGGGCGATTTCACACTGAAGCTTTCTTT; J: TRBJ1-1; V: TRBV3-1; D: TRBD1; size: .
CDR3: CASSLDLRFSGANVLTF; DNA: TGTGCCAGCAGCTTAGACTTAAGGTTCTCTGGGGCCAACGTCCTGACTTTC; J: TRBJ2-6; V: TRBV7-9; D: .; size: .
CDR3: CASSRGGGGTEAFF; DNA: TGCGCCAGCAGCCGGGGGGGGGGAGGCACTGAAGCTTTCTTT; J: TRBJ1-1; V: TRBV4-1; D: .; size: few
CDR3: CASSPVRQINYGYTF; DNA: TGCGCCAGCAGCCCCGTTCGGCAGATAAACTATGGCTACACCTTC; J: TRBJ1-2; V: TRBV10-1; D: .; size: many
CDR3: CASSSLAGTTGELFF; DNA: TGCGCCAGCAGCTCGTTAGCGGGGACGACCGGGGAGCTGTTTTTT; J: TRBJ2-2; V: TRBV5-1; D: TRBD2; size: many
CDR3: CSARPSKKGGSYGYTF; DNA: TGCAGTGCTAGACCCTCAAAGAAGGGAGGGAGCTATGGCTACACCTTC; J: TRBJ1-2; V: TRBV20-1; D: .; size: few
CDR3: CASSLDVSTHYEQYF; DNA: TGTGCCAGCAGCTTAGATGTGTCCACCCACTACGAGCAGTACTTC; J: TRBJ2-7; V: TRBV11-2; D: .; size: many
CDR3: CSASRRLAGGKDTQYF; DNA: TGCAGTGCTAGCCGCAGACTAGCGGGGGGTAAAGATACGCAGTATTTT; J: TRBJ2-3; V: TRBV20-1; D: TRBD2; size: few